This T cell receptor (beta chain) was sequenced during a study of T cells in Graves' hyperthyroidism and ophthalmopathy. Broader study findings: Most expanded thyroid clonotypes above 0.001 also appeared in blood.

TCR beta CDR3 sequences were amplified from RNA transcripts. In the first-round RT-PCR of the TCR CDR3, the HTBI primer set was used. TCRdb re-analysed the multiplex PCR reads in MiXCR, keeping a single row per CDR3 protein. The sample lists 690,000 or so distinct CDR3 sequences, under 20% occurring once. Disease duration under 2 months; hyperthyroidism patients were aged 18 to 65. Cells are PBMCs isolated from over 7.5 ml of fresh blood. V lost 2 bases to trimming and J lost 4 bases, with 11 bases between them. This CDR3 region has 14 residues. Per the germline V gene, CDR1 is LNHDA and CDR2 is SQIVND (reference sequence). As regards this clonotype: Its antigen is not identified.

This chain uses TRBV19 with TRBJ1-1; D not certain. The sequence came from a woman in her forties or fifties with Graves' hyperthyroidism that later progressed to Graves' ophthalmopathy. Sample: blood. CDR3 region: CASSISRDFTEAFF. For the CDR3, the DNA is TGTGCCAGTAGTATATCTAGGGATTTCACTGAAGCTTTCTTT.